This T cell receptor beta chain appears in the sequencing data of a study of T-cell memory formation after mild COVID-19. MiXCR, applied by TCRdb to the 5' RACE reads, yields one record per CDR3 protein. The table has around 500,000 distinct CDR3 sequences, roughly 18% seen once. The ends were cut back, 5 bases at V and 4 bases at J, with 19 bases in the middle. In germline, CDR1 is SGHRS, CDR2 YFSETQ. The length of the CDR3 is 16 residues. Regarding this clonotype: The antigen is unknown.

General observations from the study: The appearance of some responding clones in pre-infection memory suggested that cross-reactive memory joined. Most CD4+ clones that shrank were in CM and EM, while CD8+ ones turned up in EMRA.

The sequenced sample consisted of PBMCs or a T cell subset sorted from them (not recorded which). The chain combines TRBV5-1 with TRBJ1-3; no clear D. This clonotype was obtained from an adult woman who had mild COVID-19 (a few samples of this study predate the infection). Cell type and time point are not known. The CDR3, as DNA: TGCGCCAGCAGAACGGACGAGGCGGATGGAGGAAACACCATATATTTT. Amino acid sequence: CASRTDEADGGNTIYF.